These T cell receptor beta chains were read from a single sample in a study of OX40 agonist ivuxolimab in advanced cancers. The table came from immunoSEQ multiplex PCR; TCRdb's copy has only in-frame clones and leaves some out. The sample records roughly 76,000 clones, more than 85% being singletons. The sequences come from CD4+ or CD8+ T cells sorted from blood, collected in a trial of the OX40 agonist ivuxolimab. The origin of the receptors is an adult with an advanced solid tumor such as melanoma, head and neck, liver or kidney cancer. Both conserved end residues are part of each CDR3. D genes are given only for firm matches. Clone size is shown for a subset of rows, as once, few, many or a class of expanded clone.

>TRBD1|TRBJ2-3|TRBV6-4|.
CASLCFAESQGDGTDTQYF
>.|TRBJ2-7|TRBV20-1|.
CSARAGGQQYF
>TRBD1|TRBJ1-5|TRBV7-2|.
CASSSGTGNQPQHF
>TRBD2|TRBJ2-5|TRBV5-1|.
CASSLGTSGRSVEETQYF
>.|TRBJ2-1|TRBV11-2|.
CASSFDWAYNEQFF
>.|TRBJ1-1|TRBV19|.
CASRPRGHTEAFF
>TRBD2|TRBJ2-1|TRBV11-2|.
CASSRRLAGGPFF
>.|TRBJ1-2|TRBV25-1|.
CASKGSVVAGAGYTF
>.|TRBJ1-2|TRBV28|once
CASSSRPGRGHYGYTF
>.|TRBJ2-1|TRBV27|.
CASSYWANNNEQFF
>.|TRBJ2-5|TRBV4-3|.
CASSQVLAGQETQYF
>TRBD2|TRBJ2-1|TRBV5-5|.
CASSFSGMVYNEQFF
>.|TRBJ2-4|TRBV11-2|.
CASSLGLKNIQYF
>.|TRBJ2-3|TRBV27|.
CASSPLLPDTQYF
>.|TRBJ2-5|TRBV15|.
CATSRRQARGQYF
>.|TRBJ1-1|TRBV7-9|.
CASSLDSNTEAFF
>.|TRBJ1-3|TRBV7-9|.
CASSFSGESSGNTIYF
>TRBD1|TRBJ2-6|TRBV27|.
CASSPGTGGGSGANVLTF
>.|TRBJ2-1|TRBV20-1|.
CSARTDGEQFF
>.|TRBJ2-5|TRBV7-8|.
CASSQMVIGGGSQYF
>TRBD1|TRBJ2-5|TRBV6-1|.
CASRETGGSYETQYF
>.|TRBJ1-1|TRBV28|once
CASSNIPQLNTEAFF
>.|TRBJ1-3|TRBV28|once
CASSSVLQSSSGNTIYF
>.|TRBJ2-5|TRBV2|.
CASSAGQGIQTQYF
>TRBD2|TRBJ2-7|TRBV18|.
CASSPPGRAGVVHEQYF
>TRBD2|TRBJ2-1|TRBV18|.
CASSPASGRGYNEQFF
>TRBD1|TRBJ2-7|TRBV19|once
CASSPWTGGSYEQYF
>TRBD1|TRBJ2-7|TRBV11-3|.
CASSTGTALSYEQYF
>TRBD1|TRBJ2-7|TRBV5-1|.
CASSSGTVDEQYF
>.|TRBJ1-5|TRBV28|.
CASRPAGDSNQPQHF
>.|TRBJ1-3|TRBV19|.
CATSQAPSGTIYF